This TCR beta chain appears in the sequencing data of a study of tumor and adjacent non-tumor tissue in lung cancer. Whole-study context: The patients, around 10 men and roughly 5 women, were roughly 30 to 80 with stage I to III disease. Study conclusions and caveats: Compared with tumor, normal lung showed significantly lower TCR diversity. Tumor TCR diversity, when higher, was linked to shorter survival.

The template was RNA from unsorted bulk tissue. TCRbeta libraries were built with three rounds of nested PCR, modified from ARM-PCR. One entry per CDR3 protein, called by TCRdb with MiXCR from the multiplex PCR reads. The sample contains 71,000 or so distinct CDR3 sequences, around 80% of which appear only once. This CDR3 is 15 amino acids long. Germline CDR1 and CDR2: KGHDR and SFDVKD. The V gene end was trimmed by 4 bases and the J gene end by 6 bases; junction bases not matched to a gene: 7. This clonotype was recorded once. Its antigen is currently unknown. Since the CDR3 does not end with the conserved phenylalanine or tryptophan, this likely comes from a read error.

This receptor was taken from a woman aged 50 to 65 with non-small cell lung cancer. Sequences were obtained from lung tumor tissue. The chain is built from TRBV24-1 and TRBJ2-3, with 9 bases that match TRBD2. CDR3 nucleotides: TGTGCCACCAGTGACCGTTTAGCGGGAGAGGATACGCAGTATTAT. This translates into CATSDRLAGEDTQYY.